The 24 T cell receptor beta chains in this list originate from one sample, sequenced in a study of control samples from healthy donors and cancer patients. The assay was immunoSEQ multiplex PCR, and TCRdb's table has in-frame clones only and misses some. The repertoire includes 100,000 or so clones, about four fifths of them detected once, and over 7.5% sits in the top ten. Material: blood. The receptor source for this set is a woman aged 55-69 years in good health.

V usage is TRBV5-1 and J usage is TRBJ2-1, with TRBD2 matching 13 bases. The CDR3 length is 15 residues. In germline, CDR1 is SGHRS, CDR2 YFSETQ. The junction had 7 bases not matched to a gene; V was cut back by 4 bases and J by 9 bases. CDR3 nucleotides: TGCGCCAGCAGCCCGAGTGGACTAGCGGGAGTTGAGCAGTTCTTC. Its protein is CASSPSGLAGVEQFF.

The chain has TRBV29-1 and TRBJ2-7, with D hard to call. The CDR3 loop spans 12 amino acids. V shed 5 bases and J shed 1 base, with 9 bases lying between them. Germline CDR1 SQVTM, CDR2 ANQGSEA. The DNA of the CDR3 is TGCAGCGTTTCGACTCTATCCTACGAGCAGTACTTC. This sequence encodes CSVSTLSYEQYF.

J is TRBJ2-7 and V is TRBV10-2; perhaps TRBD2 as D (6 bases). CDR3 length equals 15 residues. Germline V lookup: CDR1 WSHSY, CDR2 SAAADI. Trimming stripped 3 bases from V and 0 bases from J, with 12 bases between. CDR3 in amino acids: CASSDAGTLSYEQYF. Written as DNA, the CDR3 is TGCGCCAGCAGTGATGCGGGAACTCTCTCCTACGAGCAGTACTTC.

The chain couples TRBV9 to TRBJ1-4; possibly TRBD1 for D (5 bases). In germline, CDR1 is SGDLS, CDR2 YYNGEE. V lost 4 bases to trimming and J lost 3 bases, with 19 bases between them. This CDR3 has 17 amino acids. The CDR3 region is CASSLLWGNVANEKLFF. DNA of the CDR3: TGTGCCAGCAGCCTCCTCTGGGGCAACGTGGCTAATGAAAAACTGTTTTTT.

The V and J genes are TRBV18 and TRBJ2-1; no reliable D call. Trimming shortened V by 3 bases and J by 7 bases, and 19 bases separated the two germline ends. CDR3 length: 16 residues. CDR1 and CDR2 (germline): KGHSH, LQKENI. CDR3 DNA: TGTGCCAGCTCACCCAACTCGGGTCTAGATGGTAATGAGCAGTTCTTC. Its protein product is CASSPNSGLDGNEQFF.

V is TRBV4-1 and J is TRBJ1-5; no clear D gene. The V gene lost 4 bases and the J gene lost 3 bases, with 13 bases spanning the gap. CDR1 is MGHRA, CDR2 YSYEKL, per germline. This CDR3 contains 15 residues. CDR3 protein: CASSPRAGPNQPQHF. The DNA of the CDR3 is TGCGCCAGCAGCCCTCGTGCCGGCCCCAATCAGCCCCAGCATTTT.

The chain recombines TRBV5-8 with TRBJ2-7, with TRBD2 identical over 11 bases. V gave up 4 bases and J gave up 2 bases; unmatched junction bases: 5. The CDR3 sequence is 15 residues long. Germline V gives CDR1 SGHTS, CDR2 YDEGEE. The CDR3 DNA follows: TGTGCCAGCAGCCCCCTAGCGGGAGGACCCTACGAGCAGTACTTC. This encodes CASSPLAGGPYEQYF.

V is TRBV19 and J is TRBJ2-7; 14 bases line up with TRBD2. Losses at the gene ends were 4 bases for V and 5 bases for J; bases not matched to a gene: 10. Germline V gene data show CDR1 as LNHDA and CDR2 as SQIVND (reference sequence). The CDR3 has 17 amino acids. The CDR3 spells CASSTRRTSGRSNEQYF. The CDR3 coding sequence is TGTGCCAGTAGTACAAGAAGGACTAGCGGGAGGTCCAACGAGCAGTACTTC. The complete variable domain, with remaining parts taken from reference TRBV19 and TRBJ2-7, reads DGGITQSPKYLFRKEGQNVTLSCEQNLNHDAMYWYRQDPGQGLRLIYYSQIVNDFQKGDIAEGYSVSREKKESFPLTVTSAQKNPTAFYLCASSTRRTSGRSNEQYFGPGTRLTVT.

The chain employs TRBV11-3 and TRBJ2-6; D might be TRBD1 (6 bases). The CDR3 extends over 20 amino acids. Germline CDR1 and CDR2: SGHNT and YENEEA. V lost 1 base, J lost 0 bases, and 19 bases lay in between. In DNA, the CDR3 is TGTGCCAGCAGCTTAGGGAGCAGGGGCCTACTTAGCTCTGGGGCCAACGTCCTGACTTTC. It is translated as CASSLGSRGLLSSGANVLTF.

This chain joins TRBV25-1 and TRBJ1-2; 12 positions match TRBD1. Germline V CDR1 and CDR2: MGHDK, SYGVNS. The V gene end was trimmed by 2 bases and the J gene end by 4 bases; junction bases not matched to a gene: 5. This CDR3 is built from 16 residues. The CDR3 region has the DNA TGTGCCAGCAGTGAACTGGGGACAGGGGGCCGCTATGGCTACACCTTC. As protein: CASSELGTGGRYGYTF.

The chain has TRBV7-9 and TRBJ2-1, with TRBD2 as a possible D gene (6 bases). V shed 5 bases and J shed 7 bases, with 21 bases lying between them. Germline-derived CDR1 and CDR2 are SEHNR and FQNEAQ (reference sequence). The CDR3 extends over 16 amino acids. CDR3 residues: CASSRTGTGLENEQFF. The CDR3 nucleotides read TGTGCCAGCAGCCGTACCGGGACTGGCTTGGAGAATGAGCAGTTCTTC.

The CDR3 DNA is TGTGCCAGCAGGGGACAGGGAGACAATCAGCCCCAGCATTTT. This gives the protein CASRGQGDNQPQHF. The chain uses TRBV6-5 and TRBJ1-5, with 9 bases lining up with TRBD1. This CDR3 has 14 amino acids. The V segment lost 6 bases and the J segment 3 bases; nucleotides outside the gene matches: 3. Germline V gene sequence: CDR1 MNHEY, CDR2 SVGAGI.

V and J are TRBV7-9 and TRBJ2-1, with 11 bases fitting TRBD1. V shed 1 base, J shed 7 bases, and the junction held 0 bases outside the gene matches. This CDR3 contains 14 residues. Germline lookup yields CDR1 SEHNR and CDR2 FQNEAQ (reference sequence). The CDR3 region is CASSLGDRGNEQFF. In DNA, the CDR3 is TGTGCCAGCAGCTTAGGGGACAGGGGGAATGAGCAGTTCTTC.

V and J are TRBV7-2 and TRBJ2-1; the D call may be TRBD1 or TRBD2 (5 bases each). This CDR3 has 15 residues. The germline V gene has CDR1 SGHTA and CDR2 FQGNSA. Trimming left V 6 bases short and J 1 base short, with 13 bases between. The CDR3 here is CASRGLAASYNEQFF. The CDR3 DNA reads TGTGCCAGCAGGGGGCTAGCTGCTTCCTACAATGAGCAGTTCTTC.

The chain links TRBV9 to TRBJ1-2, with D possibly TRBD1 on 5 matching bases. Germline V gives CDR1 SGDLS, CDR2 YYNGEE. The CDR3 has 14 amino acids. The germline V and J ends were trimmed by 2 bases and 2 bases, with 10 bases remaining between them. The CDR3: CASSVREGNYGYTF. The CDR3 DNA is TGTGCCAGCAGCGTTCGGGAGGGGAACTATGGCTACACCTTC.

The chain employs TRBV24-1 and TRBJ2-1; weak D call: TRBD2 (6 bases). V was clipped by 5 bases and J by 0 bases, with 16 bases between them. Germline assignment: CDR1 KGHDR and CDR2 SFDVKD. The CDR3 spans 17 residues. The CDR3 DNA sequence: TGTGCCACCAGTGCCCGCGGGGTAGGCGCCTCCTACAATGAGCAGTTCTTC. Protein sequence: CATSARGVGASYNEQFF.

The chain links TRBV14 to TRBJ1-5, with unresolved D. The CDR3 consists of 15 residues. Germline CDR1 is SGHDN and CDR2 is FVKESK. With 10 bases removed from V and 0 bases from J, the gap between germline ends came to 16 bases. CDR3 sequence: CAITPSGDSNQPQHF. CDR3 DNA sequence: TGTGCCATTACACCTAGTGGGGATAGCAATCAGCCCCAGCATTTT.

The genes are TRBV2 and TRBJ1-4, with 11 bases matching TRBD1. Germline V gene lookup returns CDR1 SNHLY and CDR2 FYNNEI. The CDR3 has 15 residues. V lost 8 bases and J lost 8; bases outside the gene matches: 10. This CDR3 is CASSRPGQGAEKLFF. The CDR3 DNA follows: TGTGCCAGCTCCCGCCCCGGACAGGGGGCAGAAAAACTGTTTTTT.

The chain is built from TRBV9 and TRBJ2-3, with 7 bases matching TRBD2. V gave up 2 bases and J gave up 4 bases; unmatched junction bases: 10. Germline values: CDR1 SGDLS, CDR2 YYNGEE. This CDR3 has 16 residues. The CDR3 DNA is TGTGCCAGCAGCGTCGGAGCGGGACTACCTTCAGATACGCAGTATTTT. Its translation: CASSVGAGLPSDTQYF.

The genes are TRBV28 and TRBJ2-7; a weak D match, TRBD2 (6 bases). Germline V CDR1 and CDR2: MDHEN, SYDVKM. The length of the CDR3 is 16 residues. V lost 4 bases to trimming and J lost 3 bases, with 19 bases between them. The CDR3 DNA is TGTGCCAGCAGTTACCCGGTTGGGGACGGGAGCTACGAGCAGTACTTC. Translation gives CASSYPVGDGSYEQYF.

CDR3 bases: TGTGCCAGCAGCCCGGGGACCGGTGGCTACACCTTC. Amino acid sequence: CASSPGTGGYTF. This chain uses TRBV5-5 with TRBJ1-2; D is possibly TRBD1 (5 bases). The germline V gene encodes CDR1 SGHKS and CDR2 YYEKEE (reference sequence). The CDR3 extends over 12 amino acids. The V end lost 4 bases, the J end lost 7 bases, and 11 bases lay between the germline ends.

This chain joins TRBV4-2 and TRBJ2-2; no clear D. Germline values: CDR1 LGHNA, CDR2 YNFKEQ. The CDR3 runs 14 residues. The V end was cut by 0 bases, the J end by 1 base, with 3 bases between. The CDR3 nucleotides are TGTGCCAGCAGCCAAGATTGGAACACCGGGGAGCTGTTTTTT. As protein: CASSQDWNTGELFF.

The chain recombines TRBV19 with TRBJ2-2; D may be TRBD2 (6 bases). The CDR3 sequence is 13 residues long. Germline V CDR1 and CDR2: LNHDA, SQIVND (reference sequence). The CDR3 spells CGGGLANTGELFF. The CDR3 DNA follows: TGTGGGGGAGGCCTAGCGAACACCGGGGAGCTGTTTTTT. The full variable domain, in which reference TRBV19 and TRBJ2-2 provide the parts outside the CDR3, is DGGITQSPKYLFRKEGQNVTLSCEQNLNHDAMYWYRQDPGQGLRLIYYSQIVNDFQKGDIAEGYSVSREKKESFPLTVTSAQKNPTAFYLCGGGLANTGELFFGEGSRLTVL.

This sequence joins TRBV11-2 and TRBJ1-1; D not resolved. V was trimmed by 5 bases and J by 0 bases, leaving 7 bases between them. This CDR3 region has 13 residues. CDR1 and CDR2 (germline): SGHAT, FQNNGV. The CDR3 coding sequence is TGTGCCAGCAGCCGTCAGATGAACACTGAAGCTTTCTTT. Translation: CASSRQMNTEAFF. Variable domain in full (rest from reference TRBV11-2 and TRBJ1-1): EAGVAQSPRYKIIEKRQSVAFWCNPISGHATLYWYQQILGQGPKLLIQFQNNGVVDDSQLPKDRFSAERLKGVDSTLKIQPAKLEDSAVYLCASSRQMNTEAFFGQGTRLTVV.